These 15 T cell receptor beta chains were all obtained from the same sample, sequenced in a study of blood T cell repertoires in COVID-19 (dated by TCRdb to the early 2020s). Library preparation employed the immunoSEQ multiplex PCR assay. Held by TCRdb, this immuneACCESS table contains in-frame sequences only and omits some clones. Under half of the omission traces to an unresolved V gene where checked; the cause of the rest is unknown. This sample holds around 140,000 clones; over 80% were observed only once. Roughly 6.6% of the sample lies in the top ten. Source material: peripheral blood. The receptors were gathered from a man older than 75 with acute or convalescent COVID-19.

The chain carries TRBV2 and TRBJ2-2; D possibly corresponds to TRBD1 (5 bases). V was shortened by 3 bases and J by 2 bases, with 16 bases between the two germline ends. The CDR3 runs 17 residues. Germline loops: CDR1 SNHLY, CDR2 FYNNEI. CDR3 nucleotide sequence: TGTGCCAGCAGTGATGGGGCAGCCTCTATCAACACCGGGGAGCTGTTTTTT. Translated: CASSDGAASINTGELFF.

The V gene is TRBV28, the J gene TRBJ1-5; 7 bases agree with TRBD1. V was clipped by 3 bases and J by 3 bases; unmatched bases: 5. The CDR3 extends over 15 amino acids. CDR1 MDHEN and CDR2 SYDVKM come from the germline V gene. CDR3 nucleotide sequence: TGTGCCAGCAGTTTCGGACAGGCGGTCAATCAGCCCCAGCATTTT. It translates to CASSFGQAVNQPQHF.

The chain recombines TRBV7-3 with TRBJ1-2; possible D gene TRBD1, 6 bases. In germline, CDR1 is SGHTA, CDR2 FQGTGA. The CDR3 loop spans 14 amino acids. The V end was cut by 5 bases, the J end by 3 bases, with 13 bases between. Written as DNA, the CDR3 is TGTGCCAGCAGCCCACAGGGAATGGACTATGGCTACACCTTC. Protein: CASSPQGMDYGYTF.

The chain uses TRBV7-8 and TRBJ1-5, with TRBD1 matching over 7 bases. The V gene's germline CDR1 is SGHVS and CDR2 FQNEAQ. V trimming: 4 bases; J trimming: 8 bases; junction bases outside the gene matches: 11. CDR3 length: 15 residues. This CDR3 reads CASSSEPQGRKPQHF. CDR3 in DNA: TGTGCCAGCAGCTCCGAACCACAGGGGAGAAAGCCCCAGCATTTT.

V is TRBV6-5 and J is TRBJ1-5; 7 bases match TRBD1. The CDR3 contains 15 residues. Per the germline V gene, CDR1 is MNHEY and CDR2 is SVGAGI. V trimming: 6 bases; J trimming: 3 bases; junction bases outside the gene matches: 8. DNA of the CDR3: TGTGCCAGCAGCCGGGACAGTGGGGACAATCAGCCCCAGCATTTT. This encodes CASSRDSGDNQPQHF.

The CDR3 DNA is TGCAGCGTTGGACAGCTGAACTATGGCTACACCTTC. The encoded protein is CSVGQLNYGYTF. The chain carries TRBV29-1 and TRBJ1-2, with TRBD1 as a possible D gene (5 bases). Trimming removed 4 bases from V and 2 bases from J, with 8 bases in between. Germline V gives CDR1 SQVTM, CDR2 ANQGSEA. This CDR3 has 12 amino acids.

V and J are TRBV6-1 and TRBJ1-1; 9 positions match TRBD1. V shed 3 bases, J shed 6 bases, and the junction held 8 bases outside the gene matches. The CDR3 consists of 15 residues. Germline CDR1 MNHNS, CDR2 SASEGT. The DNA of the CDR3 is TGTGCCAGCAGTGACCCCGGACAGGGGAGAGCTGAAGCTTTCTTT. It codes for CASSDPGQGRAEAFF.

The CDR3 here is CASSAGHSEAFF. Here the CDR3 DNA reads TGTGCCAGCAGCGCTGGACACTCTGAAGCTTTCTTT. The chain is built from TRBV7-3 and TRBJ1-1; D perhaps matches TRBD1 (5 bases). Germline V gives CDR1 SGHTA, CDR2 FQGTGA. The CDR3 has 12 residues. V was clipped by 5 bases and J by 6 bases, with 10 bases between them.

In regard to this clone: Different DNA sequences within this sample yield the same CDR3. The chain uses TRBV6-1 and TRBJ2-3; TRBD2 matches 11 bases. With 1 base clipped from V and 3 bases from J, the junction kept 3 bases outside the gene matches. This CDR3 is 16 amino acids long. CDR1 and CDR2 (germline): MNHNS, SASEGT. This CDR3 reads CASSEGLAGSTDTQYF. The CDR3 bases are TGTGCCAGCAGTGAAGGACTAGCGGGATCAACAGATACGCAGTATTTT.

The V call is TRBV12-5, the J call TRBJ2-1; D is perhaps TRBD2 (6 bases). V lost 11 bases and J lost 6, with 17 bases in between. This CDR3 region has 13 residues. Germline V gene data show CDR1 as LGHNT and CDR2 as FRNRAP. The CDR3 coding sequence is TGTGCTGGAGACCGCGGGGCAAGCAATGAGCAGTTCTTC. Translating it yields CAGDRGASNEQFF.

The chain joins TRBV18 to TRBJ2-7; D is perhaps TRBD1 (6 bases). This CDR3 has 14 residues. Trimming left V 2 bases short and J 2 bases short, with 10 bases between. From germline, CDR1 is KGHSH and CDR2 LQKENI. This CDR3 is CASSPYRDTYEQYF. The CDR3 nucleotides are TGTGCCAGCTCACCATACCGGGACACCTACGAGCAGTACTTC.

The V and J genes are TRBV27 and TRBJ1-6; TRBD1 agrees at 7 bases. V lost 10 bases and J lost 8; bases outside the gene matches: 5. Per germline, CDR1 MNHEY and CDR2 SMNVEV (reference sequence). This CDR3 region has 12 residues. As DNA, the CDR3 is TGTGCCACCAGGGGGACTTATTCACCCCTCCACTTT. Translating it yields CATRGTYSPLHF.

The chain is built from TRBV5-8 and TRBJ1-5; the D is unclear. V gave up 4 bases and J gave up 8 bases, with 10 bases separating them. This CDR3 is 12 amino acids long. Germline V gene lookup returns CDR1 SGHTS and CDR2 YDEGEE. CDR3 in amino acids: CASSRWSEPQHF. CDR3 DNA sequence: TGTGCCAGCAGCCGTTGGTCGGAGCCCCAGCATTTT. Looking up the rest from reference TRBV5-8 and TRBJ1-5 gives the full variable domain: EAGVTQSPTHLIKTRGQQATLRCSPISGHTSVYWYQQALGLGLQFLLWYDEGEERNRGNFPPRFSGRQFPNYSSELNVNALELEDSALYLCASSRWSEPQHFGDGTRLSIL.

Here the CDR3 reads CAWKGLGNTEAFF. The CDR3, as DNA: TGTGCCTGGAAAGGTTTGGGCAACACTGAAGCTTTCTTT. The V and J genes are TRBV30 and TRBJ1-1, with D unresolved. This CDR3 region has 13 residues. V gave up 4 bases and J gave up 2 bases, with 11 bases separating them. Germline CDR1 and CDR2: GTSNPN and SVGIG (reference sequence).

CDR3 sequence reads: CAWNTGGRSSYNSPLHF. CDR3 bases: TGTGCCTGGAACACAGGGGGCCGTAGCTCCTATAATTCACCCCTCCACTTT. The J gene is TRBJ1-6, the V gene TRBV30; 9 bases map to TRBD1. This CDR3 comprises 17 residues. The V segment lost 4 bases and the J segment 0 bases; nucleotides outside the gene matches: 7. The germline V gene has CDR1 GTSNPN and CDR2 SVGIG (reference sequence). Using reference TRBV30 and TRBJ1-6 for the parts outside the CDR3, the full variable domain is SQTIHQWPATLVQPVGSPLSLECTVEGTSNPNLYWYRQAAGRGLQLLFYSVGIGQISSEVPQNLSASRPQDRQFILSSKKLLLSDSGFYLCAWNTGGRSSYNSPLHFGNGTRLTVT.